This T cell receptor (beta chain) was sequenced in a study of patients and donors after allogeneic stem cell transplantation. TCRdb reprocessed the RT-PCR reads with MiXCR, giving one entry per CDR3 protein. The sample lists approximately 33,000 distinct CDR3 sequences, 6.8% occurring once. CDR1 SQVTM and CDR2 ANQGSEA come from the germline V gene. Trimming left V 7 bases short and J 0 bases short, with 11 bases between. The CDR3 sequence is 13 residues long. The sample holds many counts of this clonotype. The sample comprised blood, either unsorted or a sorted T cell fraction (not recorded which). The chain has TRBV29-1 and TRBJ2-3; D is perhaps TRBD2 (6 bases). This clonotype was sampled from a human donor who was either an allogeneic HSCT recipient or a stem cell or donor lymphocyte infusion donor (not recorded which). It is not recorded whose cells these are; they may come from a transplant donor. CDR3 loop: CSGGRDSTDTQYF. The CDR3 nucleotides read TGCAGCGGAGGGCGGGACAGCACAGATACGCAGTATTTT.